This T cell receptor beta chain was retrieved from a study of T cell repertoires in cytomegalovirus infection. At the level of the study: Both CMV infection and a matching HLA type were indicated by public TCR beta signatures.

Study-wide findings and caveats: Clonotype analysis showed dominance of the ex vivo response by HLA-C-restricted CMV-specific TCR beta clonotypes. CMV carriers with the relevant HLA were identified by cumulative public TCR beta family frequency.

One entry per CDR3 protein results from TCRdb running MiXCR on the reads. Of some 390,000 distinct CDR3 sequences in the sample, 15% to 20% were seen once. To note about this clonotype: The antigen remains undetermined.

This receptor was taken from a human donor in good health (CMV status not recorded). Some clones in this sample may be carry-over from other donors' samples. Sequences were obtained from PBMCs.

Here the CDR3 DNA reads TGCGCCAGCAGCCCTGCCGGGACTAGCGGGACCGAGCAGTTCTTC. This translates into CASSPAGTSGTEQFF. The gene calls are TRBV5-1 and TRBJ2-1, with 13 positions matching TRBD2. The CDR3 contains 15 residues. V lost 4 bases, J lost 10 bases, and 8 bases stayed unmatched. Germline V gene sequence: CDR1 SGHRS, CDR2 YFSETQ.